The 20 T cell receptor beta chains listed next were all sequenced from one sample in a study of identical twins. Via MiXCR, TCRdb re-called the 5' RACE reads, giving one row per CDR3 protein. This table has about 890,000 distinct CDR3 sequences, 9% to 15% appearing once. This same sample was also part of a study on yellow fever vaccine responses in identical twins.

The sequencing input was PBMCs. These receptors were collected from a woman under 30 in good health.

This clonotype was recorded a few times. V usage is TRBV20-1 and J usage is TRBJ1-2, with D possibly matching TRBD1 (6 bases). The V end was cut by 5 bases, the J end by 0 bases, with 13 bases between. The CDR3 totals 14 residues. CDR1 and CDR2 from the germline V gene are DFQATT and SNEGSKA (reference sequence). In nucleotides, the CDR3 is TGCAGTGCTGAGGACAGCCTAGCTAACTATGGCTACACCTTC. Translated, it gives CSAEDSLANYGYTF.

This chain links TRBV14 with TRBJ2-3, with TRBD1 matching over 7 bases. After removal of 5 bases from V and 2 bases from J, the junction contained 7 bases not matched to a gene. CDR3 length equals 15 residues. Germline CDR1 and CDR2: SGHDN and FVKESK. The CDR3 coding sequence is TGTGCCAGCAGCACCCGGACAGGCCACACAGATACGCAGTATTTT. Translated: CASSTRTGHTDTQYF.

There are many counts of this clonotype. V usage is TRBV9 and J usage is TRBJ1-3; D not certain. This CDR3 has 17 amino acids. The V end was cut by 1 base, the J end by 2 bases, with 16 bases between. Per the germline V gene, CDR1 is SGDLS and CDR2 is YYNGEE. The CDR3 is CASSVQPGIAPGNTIYF. DNA of the CDR3: TGTGCCAGCAGCGTACAACCCGGAATCGCACCTGGAAACACCATATATTTT.

This clonotype was seen a handful of times. The J gene is TRBJ2-5, the V gene TRBV15; possible D gene TRBD2, 6 bases. The CDR3 spans 13 residues. The ends were cut back, 6 bases at V and 4 bases at J, with 12 bases in the middle. Germline CDR1 is LNHNV and CDR2 is YYDKDF (reference sequence). The CDR3 sequence is CATRMEGLETQYF. The CDR3 DNA reads as TGTGCCACCAGAATGGAGGGGTTAGAGACCCAGTACTTC.

The chain employs TRBV6-5 and TRBJ1-2, with D perhaps matching TRBD1 (6 bases). From germline, CDR1 is MNHEY and CDR2 SVGAGI. Trimming removed 0 bases at V and 2 bases at J, with 16 bases between. The CDR3 is made up of 17 amino acids. CDR3 sequence reads: CASSYSARGRPNYGYTF. The CDR3 nucleotides are TGTGCCAGCAGTTACTCAGCCCGGGGGCGTCCGAACTATGGCTACACCTTC.

This clonotype has just a few counts. This chain uses TRBV28 with TRBJ2-7, with D possibly matching TRBD2 (5 bases). CDR1 is MDHEN, CDR2 SYDVKM, per germline. Trimming removed 6 bases at V and 0 bases at J, with 12 bases between. This CDR3 region has 14 residues. Here the CDR3 reads CASSKTTNSYEQYF. The CDR3 nucleotides read TGTGCCAGCAGCAAGACTACAAACTCCTACGAGCAGTACTTC.

A few counts support this clonotype. The chain carries TRBV6-5 and TRBJ2-1; TRBD2 matches 8 bases. V was clipped by 2 bases and J by 10 bases; unmatched bases: 10. The CDR3 runs 15 residues. Germline V lookup: CDR1 MNHEY, CDR2 SVGAGI. The CDR3 sequence: CASSYNVPGLGEQFF. CDR3 coding DNA: TGTGCCAGCAGTTACAACGTCCCGGGACTAGGAGAGCAGTTCTTC.

At least ten counts were recorded for this clonotype. V usage is TRBV7-9 and J usage is TRBJ2-7; TRBD1 is a possible D gene (5 bases). CDR1 and CDR2 from the germline V gene are SEHNR and FQNEAQ (reference sequence). V was trimmed by 5 bases and J by 3 bases, leaving 8 bases between them. This CDR3 region has 12 residues. CDR3 nucleotides: TGTGCCAGCAGCCACGACAGCTACGAGCAGTACTTC. It yields the protein CASSHDSYEQYF.

In the case of this clonotype: This CDR3 is missing its conserved last phenylalanine or tryptophan, likely due to a read error. This chain connects TRBV9 to TRBJ2-7, with D unclear. With 0 bases removed from V and 0 bases from J, the gap between germline ends came to 4 bases. In germline, CDR1 is SGDLS, CDR2 YYNGEE. The CDR3 extends over 13 amino acids. The CDR3 is CASSVGSSYEQYI. DNA of the CDR3: TGTGCCAGCAGCGTAGGAAGCTCCTACGAGCAGTACATC.

The V and J genes are TRBV15 and TRBJ2-2, with unresolved D. From germline, CDR1 is LNHNV and CDR2 YYDKDF (reference sequence). The V and J ends lost 1 base and 0 bases respectively, with 12 bases between them. This CDR3 comprises 17 residues. The CDR3 loop is CATSRVKGLTNTGELFF. The CDR3 DNA reads as TGTGCCACCAGCAGAGTTAAAGGCCTAACGAACACCGGGGAGCTGTTTTTT.

This clonotype was detected only a few times. The rearrangement joins TRBV7-9 to TRBJ1-5; 7 nucleotides match TRBD1. The germline gives CDR1 SEHNR, CDR2 FQNEAQ (reference sequence). The J segment lost 7 bases and the V segment lost 4 bases, leaving 4 bases of the junction unmatched. This CDR3 has 13 residues. CDR3 amino acids: CASSSRQGQPQHF. Here the CDR3 DNA reads TGTGCCAGCAGCTCACGACAGGGCCAGCCCCAGCATTTT.

The chain combines TRBV29-1 with TRBJ1-1; D perhaps matches TRBD1 (6 bases). CDR3 length: 14 residues. The V end lost 4 bases, the J end lost 1 base, and 13 bases lay between the germline ends. Per the germline V gene, CDR1 is SQVTM and CDR2 is ANQGSEA. CDR3 in amino acids: CSVVLTGKNTEAFF. The CDR3 region has the DNA TGCAGCGTTGTATTGACAGGAAAGAACACTGAAGCTTTCTTT.

V gene TRBV12-3 or TRBV12-4 combines with J gene TRBJ2-1; unclear D gene. V was cut by 5 bases and J by 2 bases, with 16 bases left in between. The CDR3 covers 16 residues. Here the CDR3 reads CASSLRVGGTYNEQFF. The CDR3, as DNA: TGTGCCAGCAGTCTACGCGTTGGCGGCACCTACAATGAGCAGTTCTTC.

A few counts support this clonotype. The CDR3 DNA follows: TGCAGCGTTACCCATAGTAGCGGGGGGGCCAGTGAGCAGTTCTTC. Residues: CSVTHSSGGASEQFF. The chain has TRBV29-1 and TRBJ2-1, with TRBD2 matching over 11 bases. V was pared by 5 bases and J by 9 bases, with 12 bases of the junction left unmatched. The CDR3 spans 15 residues. Germline CDR1 and CDR2: SQVTM and ANQGSEA.

This clonotype was counted a few times. The chain is built from TRBV5-1 and TRBJ1-1, with D tentatively TRBD1 (6 bases). The CDR3 contains 15 residues. The germline CDR1 and CDR2 sequences are SGHRS and YFSETQ. Trimming removed 5 bases at V and 2 bases at J, with 16 bases between. The CDR3 region has the DNA TGCGCCAGCAGGGACCGGGACATTCTTAACACTGAAGCTTTCTTT. Its protein product is CASRDRDILNTEAFF.

The rearrangement joins TRBV5-1 to TRBJ2-5, with D perhaps TRBD1 (5 bases). The CDR3 sequence is 14 residues long. Germline CDR1 is SGHRS and CDR2 is YFSETQ. V was trimmed by 3 bases and J by 0 bases, leaving 9 bases between them. CDR3 protein: CASSSQANQETQYF. CDR3 sequence (DNA): TGCGCCAGCAGCTCACAGGCAAACCAAGAGACCCAGTACTTC.

J is TRBJ2-3 and V is TRBV20-1; 9 bases agree with TRBD2. V dropped 0 bases and J dropped 2; count of bases not matched to a gene: 6. This CDR3 is built from 16 residues. Germline CDR1 reads DFQATT; CDR2 reads SNEGSKA (reference sequence). The CDR3 spells CSARDEPSGTTDTQYF. The CDR3 DNA sequence: TGCAGTGCTAGAGATGAGCCTAGCGGGACCACAGATACGCAGTATTTT.

V is TRBV12-3 or TRBV12-4 and J is TRBJ2-5; D not resolved. The CDR3 is 16 residues long. Trimming took 4 bases from V and 1 from J, leaving 16 bases between them. The CDR3 sequence: CASSSGPRHRQETQYF. CDR3 DNA: TGTGCCAGCAGTTCTGGTCCGAGACACCGCCAAGAGACCCAGTACTTC.

The V and J genes are TRBV20-1 and TRBJ2-1; 8 bases align to TRBD2. CDR3 length: 14 residues. Trimming took 0 bases from V and 8 from J; bases not matched to a gene: 6. Germline V lookup: CDR1 DFQATT, CDR2 SNEGSKA (reference sequence). The CDR3 loop is CSARDLRGGHEQFF. CDR3 nucleotides: TGCAGTGCTAGAGATTTACGGGGGGGCCATGAGCAGTTCTTC.

Only a few counts were recorded for this clonotype. This rearrangement joins TRBV5-1 to TRBJ2-1, with 8 bases lining up with TRBD2. Germline trimming cut 5 bases from V and 2 bases from J; bases unmatched to any gene: 6. The length of the CDR3 is 15 residues. CDR1 SGHRS and CDR2 YFSETQ come from the germline V gene. DNA of the CDR3: TGCGCCAGCAGTCGGGGGGGGGGAACCTACAATGAGCAGTTCTTC. Translation: CASSRGGGTYNEQFF.